These T cell receptor beta chains were read from a single sample in a study of a mutant IDH1 vaccine in newly diagnosed glioma. Produced via immunoSEQ multiplex PCR; TCRdb's table is partial and in-frame only. The table shows some 16,000 clones, with 95% to 96% occurring only once. Here the sequenced sample was peripheral blood mononuclear cells (PBMCs), taken from a glioma patient treated with radiotherapy, temozolomide or both. The receptor source for this set is a woman aged 18-29 years with glioma. Some clones in this sample may be carry-over from other donors' samples. The CDR3 runs from the conserved cysteine through the conserved F or W. The order of the fields is V gene, clone size, D gene, J gene, CDR3 protein, CDR3 DNA. The D gene is left open where the match is weak. For some rows the clone size is stated as once, few or many, or as a class when expanded; others skip it.

V: TRBV5-6
size: once
D: TRBD2
J: TRBJ2-1
CDR3: CASSWTSGFYNEQFF
DNA: TGTGCCAGCAGCTGGACTAGCGGATTTTACAATGAGCAGTTCTTC

V: TRBV2
size: -
D: TRBD1
J: TRBJ2-1
CDR3: CASRDRGLYNEQFF
DNA: TGTGCCAGCAGGGACAGGGGTCTCTACAATGAGCAGTTCTTC

V: TRBV7-2
size: -
D: -
J: TRBJ2-1
CDR3: CASSFGGSSYNEQFF
DNA: TGTGCCAGCAGCTTCGGGGGCAGCTCCTACAATGAGCAGTTCTTC

V: TRBV11-2
size: -
D: -
J: TRBJ2-1
CDR3: CASSSMGVDEQFF
DNA: TGTGCCAGCAGCTCCATGGGTGTTGATGAGCAGTTCTTC

V: TRBV11-2
size: -
D: -
J: TRBJ2-7
CDR3: CASSLGGLSYEQYF
DNA: TGTGCCAGCAGCTTAGGGGGGTTGTCCTACGAGCAGTACTTC

V: TRBV7-9
size: -
D: -
J: TRBJ2-6
CDR3: CASTKRAGSGANVLTF
DNA: TGTGCCAGCACCAAAAGGGCGGGCTCTGGGGCCAACGTCCTGACTTTC

V: TRBV29-1
size: -
D: TRBD2
J: TRBJ2-1
CDR3: CSVDGGLAGGYNEQFF
DNA: TGCAGCGTTGATGGGGGACTAGCGGGAGGCTACAATGAGCAGTTCTTC

V: TRBV9
size: -
D: TRBD1
J: TRBJ2-3
CDR3: CASSVAEGAQLTDTQYF
DNA: TGTGCCAGCAGCGTAGCCGAGGGGGCCCAACTCACAGATACGCAGTATTTT

V: TRBV12-5
size: -
D: -
J: TRBJ1-5
CDR3: CASGDGRNNQPQHF
DNA: TGTGCTAGTGGCGATGGACGGAACAATCAGCCCCAGCATTTT

V: TRBV10-1
size: -
D: -
J: TRBJ2-7
CDR3: CASSRCRSHNCYEQYF
DNA: TGCGCCAGCAGTCGTTGTCGGAGCCACAACTGCTACGAGCAGTACTTC

V: TRBV4-1
size: -
D: -
J: TRBJ1-5
CDR3: CASSQGPVSNQPQHF
DNA: TGCGCCAGCAGCCAAGGACCGGTTAGCAATCAGCCCCAGCATTTT

V: TRBV28
size: -
D: TRBD2
J: TRBJ2-3
CDR3: CASSPLGSGASTDTQYF
DNA: TGTGCCAGCAGTCCCCTCGGGAGCGGGGCTAGCACAGATACGCAGTATTTT

V: TRBV25-1
size: -
D: TRBD2
J: TRBJ2-3
CDR3: CATYLAGADTQYF
DNA: TGTGCCACCTACCTAGCGGGAGCAGATACGCAGTATTTT

V: TRBV25-1
size: -
D: -
J: TRBJ1-1
CDR3: CASSASSGEAFF
DNA: TGTGCCAGCAGTGCCTCGTCAGGAGAAGCTTTCTTT

V: TRBV11-2
size: -
D: -
J: TRBJ2-5
CDR3: CASSLEGETQYF
DNA: TGTGCCAGCAGCTTAGAGGGGGAGACCCAGTACTTC

V: TRBV27
size: -
D: -
J: TRBJ2-7
CDR3: CASSTLGGYEQYF
DNA: TGTGCCAGCTCTACTCTGGGCGGCTACGAGCAGTACTTC

V: TRBV2
size: -
D: TRBD1
J: TRBJ2-3
CDR3: CATGGQGIGTDTQYF
DNA: TGTGCCACGGGCGGACAGGGGATCGGGACAGATACGCAGTATTTT

V: TRBV7-3
size: -
D: -
J: TRBJ2-3
CDR3: CASSLWTSPGTDTQYF
DNA: TGTGCCAGCAGCTTATGGACGTCCCCTGGCACAGATACGCAGTATTTT

V: TRBV5-1
size: -
D: -
J: TRBJ1-4
CDR3: CASSLEWGANEKLFF
DNA: TGCGCCAGCAGCTTGGAGTGGGGGGCTAATGAAAAACTGTTTTTT

V: TRBV28
size: -
D: TRBD1
J: TRBJ1-5
CDR3: CASSTFGTGHQPQHF
DNA: TGTGCCAGCAGCACCTTCGGGACAGGTCATCAGCCCCAGCATTTT

V: TRBV6-1
size: few
D: -
J: TRBJ1-1
CDR3: CASSPTGGSAFF
DNA: TGTGCCAGCAGTCCCACGGGGGGGTCAGCTTTCTTT

V: TRBV19
size: -
D: -
J: TRBJ1-2
CDR3: CASGVTVVNGYTF
DNA: TGTGCCAGTGGGGTAACAGTGGTCAATGGCTACACCTTC

V: TRBV27
size: -
D: -
J: TRBJ1-2
CDR3: CASSFSQNNYGYTF
DNA: TGTGCCAGCAGTTTCAGCCAAAATAACTATGGCTACACCTTC

V: TRBV28
size: -
D: TRBD2
J: TRBJ2-7
CDR3: CASSYLRLAGSYEQYF
DNA: TGTGCCAGCAGTTATCTTAGACTAGCGGGATCCTACGAGCAGTACTTC

V: TRBV5-1
size: -
D: -
J: TRBJ1-1
CDR3: CASSAQGGVNTEAFF
DNA: TGCGCCAGCAGCGCCCAAGGAGGCGTGAACACTGAAGCTTTCTTT

V: TRBV12-5
size: -
D: TRBD1
J: TRBJ1-5
CDR3: CASANHYGQGGHQPQHF
DNA: TGTGCTAGTGCCAACCACTATGGACAGGGCGGGCACCAGCCCCAGCATTTT

V: TRBV5-1
size: -
D: -
J: TRBJ2-1
CDR3: CASSLATGQGGNEQFF
DNA: TGCGCCAGCAGCTTGGCCACGGGGCAGGGAGGCAATGAGCAGTTCTTC

V: TRBV25-1
size: -
D: -
J: TRBJ2-2
CDR3: CASSEGSGRVGELFF
DNA: TGTGCCAGCAGTGAGGGGTCAGGGAGAGTCGGGGAGCTGTTTTTT

V: TRBV7-2
size: -
D: -
J: TRBJ1-5
CDR3: CASSLRPTVTNNQPQHF
DNA: TGTGCCAGCAGCTTGCGCCCTACAGTGACTAACAATCAGCCCCAGCATTTT

V: TRBV4-1
size: -
D: TRBD1
J: TRBJ2-7
CDR3: CASSQRVRQGYEQYF
DNA: TGCGCCAGCAGCCAACGGGTTAGACAGGGTTACGAGCAGTACTTC

V: TRBV11-3
size: -
D: -
J: TRBJ1-1
CDR3: CASSPNPGTTEAFF
DNA: TGTGCCAGCAGCCCTAACCCGGGGACCACTGAAGCTTTCTTT

V: TRBV10-3
size: -
D: TRBD2
J: TRBJ2-5
CDR3: CAISDGGDISETQYF
DNA: TGTGCCATCAGTGATGGGGGGGATATATCAGAGACCCAGTACTTC

V: TRBV19
size: -
D: TRBD1
J: TRBJ1-4
CDR3: CASRTSGGVNEKLFF
DNA: TGTGCCAGTAGAACCTCAGGGGGCGTCAATGAAAAACTGTTTTTT

V: TRBV7-2
size: -
D: -
J: TRBJ2-2
CDR3: CASSFLARGGTGELFF
DNA: TGTGCCAGCAGCTTCCTTGCTCGGGGAGGCACCGGGGAGCTGTTTTTT

V: TRBV27
size: -
D: TRBD2
J: TRBJ2-1
CDR3: CASSLLAGALYNEQFF
DNA: TGTGCCAGCAGTCTACTAGCGGGAGCCCTCTACAATGAGCAGTTCTTC

V: TRBV11-2
size: -
D: -
J: TRBJ2-3
CDR3: CASSLGGGTDTQYF
DNA: TGTGCCAGCAGCTTAGGAGGGGGCACAGATACGCAGTATTTT

V: TRBV19
size: -
D: -
J: TRBJ2-5
CDR3: CASSIWSGAFQETQYF
DNA: TGTGCCAGTAGTATCTGGTCGGGGGCATTCCAAGAGACCCAGTACTTC

V: TRBV18
size: -
D: -
J: TRBJ1-3
CDR3: CASSPNSGNTIYF
DNA: TGTGCCAGCTCGCCCAACTCTGGAAACACCATATATTTT

V: TRBV5-1
size: -
D: -
J: TRBJ1-1
CDR3: CASRWGQVDTEAFF
DNA: TGCGCCAGCAGGTGGGGTCAGGTGGACACTGAAGCTTTCTTT

V: TRBV5-4
size: once
D: -
J: TRBJ1-3
CDR3: CASSPQGRGNTIYF
DNA: TGTGCCAGCAGCCCACAGGGCCGCGGAAACACCATATATTTT

V: TRBV21-1
size: -
D: -
J: TRBJ2-6
CDR3: CASLTGAVSSGANVLTF
DNA: TGTGCCAGCCTGACGGGAGCGGTTAGCTCTGGGGCCAACGTCCTGACTTTC

V: TRBV29-1
size: -
D: -
J: TRBJ2-3
CDR3: CSVGSSVGTQYF
DNA: TGCAGCGTTGGTTCTAGCGTCGGTACGCAGTATTTT

V: TRBV19
size: -
D: TRBD1
J: TRBJ1-2
CDR3: CASTEGAGVIGYGYTF
DNA: TGTGCCAGCACTGAGGGGGCAGGGGTTATTGGCTATGGCTACACCTTC

V: TRBV4-1
size: once
D: -
J: TRBJ2-1
CDR3: CASSQEHRSSYNEQFF
DNA: TGCGCCAGCAGCCAGGAACACAGGTCCTCCTACAATGAGCAGTTCTTC

V: TRBV6-5
size: -
D: -
J: TRBJ1-6
CDR3: CATQDRNNSPLHF
DNA: TGTGCCACCCAAGACCGGAATAATTCACCCCTCCACTTT

V: TRBV7-9
size: -
D: -
J: TRBJ1-4
CDR3: CASSRGQQQYATNEKLFF
DNA: TGTGCCAGCAGCCGTGGACAGCAACAGTATGCAACTAATGAAAAACTGTTTTTT

V: TRBV7-2
size: -
D: TRBD2
J: TRBJ2-5
CDR3: CASSLYGGRETQYF
DNA: TGTGCCAGCAGCTTGTACGGGGGGAGGGAGACCCAGTACTTC

V: TRBV7-6
size: -
D: -
J: TRBJ2-7
CDR3: CASSGQGDEQYF
DNA: TGTGCCAGCAGCGGCCAAGGGGACGAGCAGTACTTC

V: TRBV7-9
size: -
D: TRBD1
J: TRBJ2-2
CDR3: CASSSPDRGDTGELFF
DNA: TGTGCCAGCAGCTCCCCCGACAGGGGGGACACCGGGGAGCTGTTTTTT

V: TRBV2
size: -
D: -
J: TRBJ2-1
CDR3: CASSDGGQSSYNEQFF
DNA: TGTGCCAGCAGTGATGGCGGACAGAGCTCCTACAATGAGCAGTTCTTC

V: TRBV19
size: -
D: TRBD1
J: TRBJ2-7
CDR3: CASRKTGTGSYEQYF
DNA: TGTGCCAGTAGGAAGACAGGGACCGGCTCCTACGAGCAGTACTTC

V: TRBV18
size: -
D: TRBD2
J: TRBJ2-7
CDR3: CASSPDAGGYEQYF
DNA: TGTGCCAGCTCACCGGATGCGGGGGGCTACGAGCAGTACTTC

V: TRBV19
size: -
D: -
J: TRBJ1-2
CDR3: CASTRGVEWSGYTF
DNA: TGTGCCAGTACTAGGGGGGTTGAGTGGAGTGGCTACACCTTC

V: TRBV7-9
size: -
D: -
J: TRBJ2-1
CDR3: CASSTYNEQFF
DNA: TGTGCCAGCAGCACCTACAATGAGCAGTTCTTC

V: TRBV20-1
size: -
D: -
J: TRBJ2-5
CDR3: CSGNQQTQYF
DNA: TGCAGTGGGAACCAGCAGACCCAGTACTTC